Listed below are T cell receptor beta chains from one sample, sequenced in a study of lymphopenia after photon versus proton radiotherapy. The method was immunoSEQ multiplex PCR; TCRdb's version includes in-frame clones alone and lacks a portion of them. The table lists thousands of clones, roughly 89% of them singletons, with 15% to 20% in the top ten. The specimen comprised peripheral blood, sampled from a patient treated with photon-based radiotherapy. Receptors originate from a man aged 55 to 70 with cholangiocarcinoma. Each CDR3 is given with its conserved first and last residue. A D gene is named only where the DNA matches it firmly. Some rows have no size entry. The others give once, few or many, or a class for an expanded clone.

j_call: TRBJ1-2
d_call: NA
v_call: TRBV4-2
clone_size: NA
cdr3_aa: CASSPPQGRRVYGYTF
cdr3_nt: TGTGCCAGCAGCCCCCCACAGGGAAGAAGGGTCTATGGCTACACCTTC

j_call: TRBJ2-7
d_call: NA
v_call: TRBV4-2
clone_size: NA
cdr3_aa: CASSSTTDNSYEQYF
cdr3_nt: TGTGCCAGCAGTTCAACTACGGACAACTCCTACGAGCAGTACTTC

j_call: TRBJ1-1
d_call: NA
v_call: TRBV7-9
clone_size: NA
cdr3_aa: CASSLENRKAFF
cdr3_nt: TGTGCCAGCAGCTTAGAGAACAGGAAAGCTTTCTTT

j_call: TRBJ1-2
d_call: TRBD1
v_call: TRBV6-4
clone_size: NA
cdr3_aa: CASSDGTGRGYTF
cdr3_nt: TGTGCCAGCAGTGACGGGACAGGGAGAGGCTACACCTTC

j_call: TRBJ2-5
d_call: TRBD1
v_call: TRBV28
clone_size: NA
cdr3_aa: CASSSTGPDVTQYF
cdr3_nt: TGTGCCAGCAGTTCGACAGGGCCCGACGTGACCCAGTACTTC

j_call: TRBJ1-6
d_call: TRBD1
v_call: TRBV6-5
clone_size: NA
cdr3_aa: CASRATGGYNSPLHF
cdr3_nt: TGTGCCAGCAGGGCGACAGGGGGATATAATTCACCCCTCCACTTT

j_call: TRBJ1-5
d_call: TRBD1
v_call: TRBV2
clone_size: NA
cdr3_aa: CASSQGAIFQPQHF
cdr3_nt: TGTGCCAGCAGCCAGGGGGCGATTTTTCAGCCCCAGCATTTT

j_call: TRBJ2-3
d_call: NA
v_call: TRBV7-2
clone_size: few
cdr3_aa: CASSPPEGADTQYF
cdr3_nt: TGTGCCAGCAGTCCCCCGGAGGGGGCAGATACGCAGTATTTT

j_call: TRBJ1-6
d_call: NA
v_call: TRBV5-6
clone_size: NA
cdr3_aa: CASSPPRNSPLHF
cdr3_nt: TGTGCCAGCAGCCCACCCCGTAATTCACCCCTCCACTTT

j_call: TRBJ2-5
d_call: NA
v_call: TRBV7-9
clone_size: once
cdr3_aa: CASSLSEGGGETQYF
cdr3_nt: TGTGCCAGCAGCTTATCGGAGGGAGGGGGAGAGACCCAGTACTTC

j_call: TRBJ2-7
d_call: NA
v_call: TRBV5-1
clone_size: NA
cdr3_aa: CASSGSRMHSYEQYF
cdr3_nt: TGCGCCAGCAGTGGTAGTAGGATGCACTCCTACGAGCAGTACTTC

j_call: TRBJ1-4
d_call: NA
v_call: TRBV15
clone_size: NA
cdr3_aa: CATSRDGGATNEKLFF
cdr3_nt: TGTGCCACCAGCAGAGATGGCGGGGCAACTAATGAAAAACTGTTTTTT

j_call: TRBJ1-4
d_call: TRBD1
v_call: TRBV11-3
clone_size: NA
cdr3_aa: CASSARQGASEKLFF
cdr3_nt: TGTGCCAGCAGCGCCCGACAGGGGGCTTCTGAAAAACTGTTTTTT

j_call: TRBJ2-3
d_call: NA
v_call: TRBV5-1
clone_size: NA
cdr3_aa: CASSLAWGTDTQYF
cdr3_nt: TGCGCCAGCAGCTTGGCCTGGGGCACAGACACGCAGTATTTT

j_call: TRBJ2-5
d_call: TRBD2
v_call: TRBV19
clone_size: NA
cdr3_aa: CAVSPGLAVQETQYF
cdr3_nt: TGTGCCGTCTCGCCGGGGCTAGCGGTACAAGAGACCCAGTACTTC

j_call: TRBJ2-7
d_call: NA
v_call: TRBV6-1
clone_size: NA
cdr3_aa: CASSQSYEQYF
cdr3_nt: TGTGCCAGCAGTCAATCCTACGAGCAGTACTTC

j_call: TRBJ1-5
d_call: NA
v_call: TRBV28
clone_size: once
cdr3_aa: CASSPGDGYQPQHF
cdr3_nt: TGTGCCAGCAGCCCGGGGGACGGTTATCAGCCCCAGCATTTT

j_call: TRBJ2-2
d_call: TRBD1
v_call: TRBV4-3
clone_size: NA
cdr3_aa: CASSQEDRGNGELFF
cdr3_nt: TGCGCCAGCAGCCAAGAAGACAGGGGGAACGGGGAGCTGTTTTTT

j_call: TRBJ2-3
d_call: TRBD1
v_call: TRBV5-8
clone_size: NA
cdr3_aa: CASSLRQGRGTDTQYF
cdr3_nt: TGTGCCAGCAGCCTAAGACAGGGTCGTGGCACAGATACGCAGTATTTT

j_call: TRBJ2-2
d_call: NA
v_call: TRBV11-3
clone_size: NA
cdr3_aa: CASSAVGQSTGELFF
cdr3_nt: TGTGCCAGCAGCGCCGTCGGACAGTCCACCGGGGAGCTGTTTTTT

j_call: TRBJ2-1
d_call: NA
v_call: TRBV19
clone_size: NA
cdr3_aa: CASSTNGGASPWGNEQFF
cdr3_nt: TGTGCCAGTAGTACCAATGGGGGGGCGAGCCCCTGGGGGAATGAGCAGTTCTTC

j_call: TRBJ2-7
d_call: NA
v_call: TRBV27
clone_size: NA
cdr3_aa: CASKSGNYEQYF
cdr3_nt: TGTGCCAGCAAATCAGGAAACTACGAGCAGTACTTC

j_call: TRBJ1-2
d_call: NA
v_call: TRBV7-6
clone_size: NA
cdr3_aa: CASSLDGNSGYTF
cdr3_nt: TGTGCCAGCAGCTTAGACGGGAACAGTGGCTACACCTTC

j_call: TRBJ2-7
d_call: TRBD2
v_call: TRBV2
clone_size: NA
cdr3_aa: CASSERTSGNYEQYF
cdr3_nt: TGTGCCAGCAGTGAGAGGACTAGCGGAAACTACGAGCAGTACTTC

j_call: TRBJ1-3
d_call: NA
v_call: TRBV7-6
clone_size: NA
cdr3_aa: CASSLGGGSGNTIYF
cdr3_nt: TGTGCCAGCAGCTTAGGTGGGGGGTCAGGAAACACCATATATTTT

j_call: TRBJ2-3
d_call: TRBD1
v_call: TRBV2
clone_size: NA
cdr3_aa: CASRRQGQTDTQYF
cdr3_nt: TGTGCCAGCAGGAGACAGGGTCAGACAGATACGCAGTATTTT

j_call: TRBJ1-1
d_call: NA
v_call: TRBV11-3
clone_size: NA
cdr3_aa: CASSLETGWAFF
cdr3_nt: TGTGCCAGCAGCTTAGAAACAGGTTGGGCTTTCTTT

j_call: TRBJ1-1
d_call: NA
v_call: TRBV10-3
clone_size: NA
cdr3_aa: CAISARDRPPLAFF
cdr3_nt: TGTGCCATCAGCGCCAGAGACAGGCCCCCATTGGCTTTCTTT

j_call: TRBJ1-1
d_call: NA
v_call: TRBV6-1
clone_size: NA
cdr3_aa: CASMANMNTEAFF
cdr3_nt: TGTGCCAGCATGGCGAACATGAACACTGAAGCTTTCTTT

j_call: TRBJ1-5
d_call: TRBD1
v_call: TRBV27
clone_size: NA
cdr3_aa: CASRGTGGSGNQPQHF
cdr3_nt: TGTGCCAGCAGAGGGACAGGGGGTTCGGGCAATCAGCCCCAGCATTTT

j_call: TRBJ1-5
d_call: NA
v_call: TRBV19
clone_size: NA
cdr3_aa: CASSKGYRSNQPQHF
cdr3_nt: TGTGCCAGTAGTAAAGGGTACCGGAGCAATCAGCCCCAGCATTTT

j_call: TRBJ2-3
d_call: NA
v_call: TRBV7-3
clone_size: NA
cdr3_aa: CASSLNAVTDTQYF
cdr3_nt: TGTGCCAGCAGCTTAAACGCGGTCACAGATACGCAGTATTTT

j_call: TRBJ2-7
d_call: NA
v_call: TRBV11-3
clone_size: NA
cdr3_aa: CASSLSRGGEQYF
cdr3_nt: TGTGCCAGCAGCTTAAGCCGGGGTGGCGAGCAGTACTTC

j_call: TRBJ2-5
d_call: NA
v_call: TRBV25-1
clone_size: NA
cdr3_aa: CASSAVVEETQYF
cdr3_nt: TGTGCCAGCAGTGCGGTGGTTGAAGAGACCCAGTACTTC

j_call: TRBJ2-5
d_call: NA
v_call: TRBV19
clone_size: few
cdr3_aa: CASSSDNVDQYF
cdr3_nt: TGTGCCAGTAGTTCGGACAACGTGGACCAGTACTTC

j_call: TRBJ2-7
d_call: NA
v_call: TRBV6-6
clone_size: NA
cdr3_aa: CASSYSEFVYEQYF
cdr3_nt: TGTGCCAGCAGTTACTCGGAATTCGTGTACGAGCAGTACTTC

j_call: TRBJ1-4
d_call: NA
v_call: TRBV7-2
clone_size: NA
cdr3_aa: CASSSGTYNEKLFF
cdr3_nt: TGTGCCAGCAGCTCCGGGACCTATAATGAAAAACTGTTTTTT

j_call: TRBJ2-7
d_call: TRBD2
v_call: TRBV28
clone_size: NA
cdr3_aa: CATGTSGTYEQYF
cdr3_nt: TGTGCCACTGGGACTAGCGGGACCTACGAGCAGTACTTC

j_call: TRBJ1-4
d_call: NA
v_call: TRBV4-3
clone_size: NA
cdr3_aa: CASSQDLSRVNEKLFF
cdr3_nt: TGCGCCAGCAGCCAAGACCTTAGCAGGGTTAATGAAAAACTGTTTTTT

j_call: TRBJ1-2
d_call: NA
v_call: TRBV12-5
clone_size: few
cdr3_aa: CASGSLTGRGYTF
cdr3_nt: TGTGCTAGTGGTTCTCTGACGGGCCGTGGCTACACCTTC

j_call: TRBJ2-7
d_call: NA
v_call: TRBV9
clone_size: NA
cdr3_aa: CASSAAGVPWEQYF
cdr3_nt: TGTGCCAGCAGCGCCGCCGGGGTGCCGTGGGAGCAGTACTTC

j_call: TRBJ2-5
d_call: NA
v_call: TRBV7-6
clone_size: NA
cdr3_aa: CASSYEETQYF
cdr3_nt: TGTGCCAGCAGCTATGAAGAGACCCAGTACTTC

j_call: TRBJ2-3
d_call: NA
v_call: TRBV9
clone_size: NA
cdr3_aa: CASSFLLTGADTQYF
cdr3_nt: TGTGCCAGCAGCTTTCTGCTTACAGGCGCAGATACGCAGTATTTT

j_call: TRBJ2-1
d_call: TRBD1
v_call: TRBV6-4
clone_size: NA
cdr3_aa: CASSRTGYNEQFF
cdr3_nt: TGTGCCAGCAGCAGGACAGGGTATAATGAGCAGTTCTTC

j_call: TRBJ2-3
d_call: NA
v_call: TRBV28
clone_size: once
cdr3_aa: CASSTYSTDTQYF
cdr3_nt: TGTGCCAGCAGTACATACAGCACAGATACGCAGTATTTT

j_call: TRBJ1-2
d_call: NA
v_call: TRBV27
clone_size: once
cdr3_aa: CASSFGGQDGYTF
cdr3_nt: TGTGCCAGCAGTTTCGGGGGGCAGGATGGCTACACCTTC

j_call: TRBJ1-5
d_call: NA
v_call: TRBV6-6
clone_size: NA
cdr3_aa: CASSYSRTVNQPQHF
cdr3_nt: TGTGCCAGCAGTTACTCGAGGACAGTCAATCAGCCCCAGCATTTT

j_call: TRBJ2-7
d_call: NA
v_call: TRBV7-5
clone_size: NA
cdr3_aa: CVRRIHDRGDEQYF
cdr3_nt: TGTGTCAGAAGAATACACGACAGGGGGGACGAGCAGTACTTC

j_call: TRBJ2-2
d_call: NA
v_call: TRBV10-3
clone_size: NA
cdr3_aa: CASGPYTGELFF
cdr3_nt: TGTGCCTCCGGGCCTTACACCGGGGAGCTGTTTTTT

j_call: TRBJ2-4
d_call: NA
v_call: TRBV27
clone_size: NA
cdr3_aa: CASSRMATGNIQYF
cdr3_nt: TGTGCCAGCAGCCGAATGGCCACAGGGAACATTCAGTACTTC

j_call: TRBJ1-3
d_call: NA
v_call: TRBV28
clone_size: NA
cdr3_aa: CASSSLTTFSGNTIYF
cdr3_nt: TGTGCCAGCAGTTCCCTCACCACTTTCTCTGGAAACACCATATATTTT

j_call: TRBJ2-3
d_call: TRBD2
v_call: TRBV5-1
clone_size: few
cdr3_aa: CASSLWASGSTDTQYF
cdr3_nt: TGCGCCAGCAGCTTGTGGGCTAGCGGGAGCACAGATACGCAGTATTTT

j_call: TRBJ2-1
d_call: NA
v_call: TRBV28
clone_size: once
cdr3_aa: CASRKPGGLGEQFF
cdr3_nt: TGTGCCAGCAGGAAGCCGGGGGGCCTGGGGGAGCAGTTCTTC

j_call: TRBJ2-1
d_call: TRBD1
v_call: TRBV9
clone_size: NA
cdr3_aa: CASSAEEGQGHEQFF
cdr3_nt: TGTGCCAGCAGCGCCGAGGAGGGACAGGGGCATGAGCAGTTCTTC

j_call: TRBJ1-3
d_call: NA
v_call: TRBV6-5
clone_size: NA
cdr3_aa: CASRQGSGNTIYF
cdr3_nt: TGTGCCAGCAGGCAGGGGTCTGGAAACACCATATATTTT